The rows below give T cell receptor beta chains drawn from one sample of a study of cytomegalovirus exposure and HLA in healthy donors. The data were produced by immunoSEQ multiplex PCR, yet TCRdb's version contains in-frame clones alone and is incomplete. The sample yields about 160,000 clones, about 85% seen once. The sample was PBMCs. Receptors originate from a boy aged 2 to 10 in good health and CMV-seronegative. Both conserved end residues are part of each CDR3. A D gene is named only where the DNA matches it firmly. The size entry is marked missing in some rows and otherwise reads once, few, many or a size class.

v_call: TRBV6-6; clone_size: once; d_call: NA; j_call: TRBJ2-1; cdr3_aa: CASSYPTGYNEQFF; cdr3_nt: TGTGCCAGCAGTTACCCAACAGGGTACAATGAGCAGTTCTTC
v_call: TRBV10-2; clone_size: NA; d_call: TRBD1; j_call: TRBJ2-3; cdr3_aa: CASISTGLDLTDTQYF; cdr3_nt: TGCGCCAGCATTTCGACAGGGCTTGATCTCACAGATACGCAGTATTTT
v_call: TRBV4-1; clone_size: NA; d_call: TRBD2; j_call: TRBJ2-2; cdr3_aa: CASSQDLLASGRPRTGELFF; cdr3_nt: TGCGCCAGCAGCCAAGACCTCCTGGCTAGCGGCCGCCCGAGGACCGGGGAGCTGTTTTTT
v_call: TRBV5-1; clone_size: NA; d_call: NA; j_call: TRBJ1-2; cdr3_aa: CASSLEGEVYGYTF; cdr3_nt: TGCGCCAGCAGCTTGGAAGGGGAAGTCTATGGCTACACCTTC
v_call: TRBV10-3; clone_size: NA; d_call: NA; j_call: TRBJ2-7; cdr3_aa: CAISERDSPYEQYF; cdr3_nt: TGTGCCATCAGTGAGAGAGACAGTCCCTACGAGCAGTACTTC
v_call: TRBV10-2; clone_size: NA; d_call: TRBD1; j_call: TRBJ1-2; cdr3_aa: CASSEGQGNYGYTF; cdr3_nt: TGCGCCAGCAGTGAGGGACAGGGGAACTATGGCTACACCTTC
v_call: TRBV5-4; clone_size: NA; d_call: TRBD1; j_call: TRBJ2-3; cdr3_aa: CASSPTGDLKDTQYF; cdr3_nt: TGTGCCAGCAGCCCTACAGGGGATCTCAAGGATACGCAGTATTTT
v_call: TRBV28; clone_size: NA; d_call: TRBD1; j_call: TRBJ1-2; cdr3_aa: CASTNRGLDGYTF; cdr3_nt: TGTGCCAGCACCAACAGGGGGTTAGATGGCTACACCTTC
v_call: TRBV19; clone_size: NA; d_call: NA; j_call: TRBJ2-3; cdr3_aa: CASSIQHRGDTQYF; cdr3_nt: TGTGCCAGTAGTATTCAGCACCGGGGGGATACGCAGTATTTT
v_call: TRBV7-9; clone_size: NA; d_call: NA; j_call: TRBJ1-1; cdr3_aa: CASSLAGGAEAFF; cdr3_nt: TGTGCCAGCAGCTTAGCGGGGGGAGCCGAAGCTTTCTTT